One T cell receptor (beta chain) is described in this entry. Its antigen is still unknown. The sample comes from a study of follicular helper T cells after annual influenza vaccination. General study points: Plasmablast frequency change correlated with clonality change in ICOS+CD38+ cTfh.

Generated by immunoSEQ multiplex PCR, the TCRdb table keeps only in-frame clones and is missing some. The sample yields fewer than 2,500 clones, roughly 77% seen once. Germline CDR1 is SGHNT and CDR2 is YENEEA. The CDR3 is 16 amino acids. V shed 5 bases and J 0 bases; nucleotides not matched to a gene: 9. The time point here: 2015-2016 season, pre-vaccination. Donors were community-dwelling with no influenza vaccine in the prior 6 months. Vaccine contraindications, substance abuse, HIV/AIDS, active malignancy and active illness excluded donors. Sorted cTfh were non-naive CD4+CXCR5+PD-1+, either ICOS+CD38+ or ICOS-CD38-.

The chain is built from TRBV11-3 and TRBJ2-7; 8 positions agree with TRBD1. The sample was CXCR5+ CD38+ circulating T follicular helper cells from blood, taken on the day of influenza vaccination. Indicated subset: circulating Tfh, non-naive CD4+CXCR5+PD-1+ (ICOS+CD38+ or ICOS-CD38-). This TCR came from an adult who received the influenza vaccine. The CDR3 sequence: CASSPGTGPSSYEQYF. The CDR3 nucleotides are TGTGCCAGCAGCCCGGGGACAGGACCGAGCTCCTACGAGCAGTACTTC.